Listed below are T cell receptor beta chains from one sample, sequenced in a study of identifying expanded T cells in peripheral blood. Sequencing was performed with immunoSEQ multiplex PCR; in TCRdb, only in-frame clones are kept and a portion is missing. The table shows roughly 100,000 clones, with about 87% occurring only once. Sequencing was performed on blood. These receptors were obtained from a person between 18 and 75 years old in good health. The CDR3 runs from the conserved cysteine through the conserved F or W. The order of the fields is J gene, V gene, CDR3 protein.

TRBJ2-3	TRBV5-4	CASSLDTDTQYF
TRBJ2-2	TRBV2	CASIAGTLHTGELFF
TRBJ1-1	TRBV5-1	CASSQDRGQGTEAFF
TRBJ1-5	TRBV5-8	CASSFVAGSNQPQHF
TRBJ2-3	TRBV6-1	CASSEAFLARGSTQYF
TRBJ2-2	TRBV29-1	CSVEYSDTGELFF
TRBJ2-5	TRBV27	CASNPVPGLAGVSVETQYF
TRBJ1-1	TRBV28	CASRFQGSGTEAFF
TRBJ1-1	TRBV2	CASSEAEGGTEAFF
TRBJ1-1	TRBV11-2	CASSPKMGDLPTEAFF
TRBJ2-5	TRBV5-1	CASSLGSPGKQETQYF
TRBJ1-2	TRBV6-6	CASSYPTGRGGYTF
TRBJ1-2	TRBV6-1	CASSEFGYTF
TRBJ2-3	TRBV11-3	CASSLGSSLSDTQYF
TRBJ2-3	TRBV11-1	CASSLSPGGDTQYF
TRBJ1-1	TRBV14	CASSLVGNGQAFF
TRBJ1-2	TRBV7-8	CASSLAPHFNYGYTF
TRBJ2-3	TRBV28	CASSLPGFTDTQYF
TRBJ2-2	TRBV6-6	CASTSRTGGTGELFF
TRBJ2-2	TRBV5-1	CASSSQLAGANTGELFF
TRBJ1-3	TRBV11-2	CASSSYPLRVGNTIYF
TRBJ2-3	TRBV7-2	CASSFRTDTQYF
TRBJ2-1	TRBV7-9	CASSLVSAGAYNEQFF
TRBJ2-5	TRBV25-1	CASSEGGFQETQYF
TRBJ2-5	TRBV7-2	CASSLLGTVGETQYF
TRBJ2-7	TRBV18	CASSLGQGNYEQYF
TRBJ2-6	TRBV7-9	CASSYGQGGDGANVLTF
TRBJ2-5	TRBV14	CASSQLGSRETQYF
TRBJ1-1	TRBV5-8	CASSIGQGRNEAFF
TRBJ1-1	TRBV6-5	CASSLGQGSTEAFF
TRBJ1-5	TRBV2	CASGYLGDQPQHF
TRBJ1-4	TRBV7-2	CASSLKPLGPPGEKLFF
TRBJ1-3	TRBV6-6	CASSPSNSGNTIYF
TRBJ2-5	TRBV18	CASSPAGTGHRETQYF
TRBJ1-1	TRBV6-6	CASSYSEEAFF
TRBJ2-3	TRBV4-3	CASSQDRGPDTQYF
TRBJ2-6	TRBV5-4	CASSLPGSGANVLTF
TRBJ2-2	TRBV11-1	CASSLAGQGNTGELFF
TRBJ1-6	TRBV18	CASSPGTGRSPLHF
TRBJ1-3	TRBV4-3	CASSKDRVSGNTIYF
TRBJ2-7	TRBV27	CASSLSGLAVHEQYF
TRBJ2-7	TRBV18	CASSPGQGVSYEQYF
TRBJ1-4	TRBV4-2	CASSQEPEKLFF
TRBJ2-1	TRBV11-2	CASSKGDGHNEQFF
TRBJ2-1	TRBV18	CASSPLVSSHSYNEQFF
TRBJ2-7	TRBV27	CASSPGQTYEQYF
TRBJ2-2	TRBV6-5	CASSYSPGDTGELFF
TRBJ1-4	TRBV5-6	CASSHRNRYAEKLFF